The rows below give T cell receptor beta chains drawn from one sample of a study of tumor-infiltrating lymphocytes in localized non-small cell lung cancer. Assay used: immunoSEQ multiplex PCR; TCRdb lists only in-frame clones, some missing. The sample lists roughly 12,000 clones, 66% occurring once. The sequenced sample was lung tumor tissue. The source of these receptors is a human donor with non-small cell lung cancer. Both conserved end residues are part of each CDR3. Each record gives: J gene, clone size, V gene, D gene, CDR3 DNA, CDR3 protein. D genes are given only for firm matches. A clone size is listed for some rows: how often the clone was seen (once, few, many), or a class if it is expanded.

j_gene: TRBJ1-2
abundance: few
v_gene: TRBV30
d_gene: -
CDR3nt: TGTGCCGCAAAGGGACTGCACTATGGCTACACCTTC
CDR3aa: CAAKGLHYGYTF

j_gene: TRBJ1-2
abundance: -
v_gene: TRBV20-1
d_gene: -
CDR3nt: TGCAGCCCTGCCACTGGCTACACCTTC
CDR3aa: CSPATGYTF

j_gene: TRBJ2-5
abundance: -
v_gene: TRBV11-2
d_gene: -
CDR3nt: TGTGCCAGCAGCTACCGGGGCTACCAAGAGACCCAGTACTTC
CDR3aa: CASSYRGYQETQYF

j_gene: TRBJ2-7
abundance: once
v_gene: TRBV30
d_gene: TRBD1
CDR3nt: TGTGCCTGGAGTGTGACAGGGACCTACGAGCAGTACTTC
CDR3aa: CAWSVTGTYEQYF

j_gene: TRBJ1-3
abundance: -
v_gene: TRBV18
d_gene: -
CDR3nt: TGTGCCAGCTCATCTACACAGAGCCCTGGAAACACCATATATTTT
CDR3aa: CASSSTQSPGNTIYF

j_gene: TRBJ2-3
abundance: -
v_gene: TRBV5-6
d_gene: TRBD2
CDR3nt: TGTGCCAGCAGCTTCCAAACTAGCGCAAATACGCAGTATTTT
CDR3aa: CASSFQTSANTQYF

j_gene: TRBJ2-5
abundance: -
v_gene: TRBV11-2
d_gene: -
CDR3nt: TGTGCCAGCAGCTTTGGGTCGGGTGGAGAGACCCAGTACTTC
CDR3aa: CASSFGSGGETQYF

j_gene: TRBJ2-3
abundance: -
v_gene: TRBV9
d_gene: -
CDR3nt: TGTGCCAGCAGCGCTAACTCGGTTACAGATACGCAGTATTTT
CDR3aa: CASSANSVTDTQYF

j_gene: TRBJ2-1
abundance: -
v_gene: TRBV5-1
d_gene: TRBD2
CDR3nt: TGCGCCAGCAGCTTGGGACTAGCGGGGAACTACAATGAGCAGTTCTTC
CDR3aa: CASSLGLAGNYNEQFF

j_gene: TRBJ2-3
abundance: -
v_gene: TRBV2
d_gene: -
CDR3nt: TGTGCCAGCAGTTACAGACTAGAGTCAGATACGCAGTATTTT
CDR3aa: CASSYRLESDTQYF

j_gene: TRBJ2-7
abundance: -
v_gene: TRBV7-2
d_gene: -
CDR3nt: TGTGCCAGCAGCTTAGCCCCGGGACGGGACTACGAGCAGTACTTC
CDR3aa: CASSLAPGRDYEQYF

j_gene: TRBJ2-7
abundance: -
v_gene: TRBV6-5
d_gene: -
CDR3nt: TGTGCCAGCAGTTACACCCCGTTTAACTTATACGAGCAGTACTTC
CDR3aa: CASSYTPFNLYEQYF

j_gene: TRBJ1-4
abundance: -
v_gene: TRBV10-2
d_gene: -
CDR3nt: TGCGCCAGCAGTACCAGAGCTGCAACTAATGAAAAACTGTTTTTT
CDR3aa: CASSTRAATNEKLFF

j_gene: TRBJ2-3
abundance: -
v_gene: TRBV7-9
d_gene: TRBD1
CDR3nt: TGTGCCAGCAGCTTAGAGGGACAGGGGCACACAGATACGCAGTATTTT
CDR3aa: CASSLEGQGHTDTQYF

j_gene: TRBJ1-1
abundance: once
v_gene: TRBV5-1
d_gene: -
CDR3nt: TGCGCCAGCAGCTTGGATCAGCCGGATGCCACTGAAGCTTTCTTT
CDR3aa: CASSLDQPDATEAFF

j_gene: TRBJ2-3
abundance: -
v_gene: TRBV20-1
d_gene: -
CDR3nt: TGCAGTGCTAGTGGAGCAGATACGCAGTATTTT
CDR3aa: CSASGADTQYF

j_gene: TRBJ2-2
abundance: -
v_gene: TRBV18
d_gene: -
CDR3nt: TGTGCCAGCTCACCACCAGGGGGATCGAACACCGGGGAGCTGTTTTTT
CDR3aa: CASSPPGGSNTGELFF

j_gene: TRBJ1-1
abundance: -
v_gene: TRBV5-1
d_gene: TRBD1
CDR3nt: TGCGCCAGCAGCTTGTACAGGGGGGCGGGCACTGAAGCTTTCTTT
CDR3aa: CASSLYRGAGTEAFF

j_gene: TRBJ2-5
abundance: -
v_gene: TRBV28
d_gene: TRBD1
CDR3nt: TGTGCCAGCAGTAAAAGGGACAGACTAGAGACCCAGTACTTC
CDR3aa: CASSKRDRLETQYF

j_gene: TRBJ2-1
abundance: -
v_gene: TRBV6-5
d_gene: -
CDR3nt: TGTGCCAGCAGAAGGGGCCCCTCCTACAATGAGCAGTTCTTC
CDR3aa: CASRRGPSYNEQFF

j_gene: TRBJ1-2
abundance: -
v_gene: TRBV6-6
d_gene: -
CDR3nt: TGTGCCAGCAATAAGGAAGGGGGAGATGGCTACACCTTC
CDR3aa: CASNKEGGDGYTF

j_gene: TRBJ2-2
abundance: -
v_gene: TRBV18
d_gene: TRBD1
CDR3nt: TGTGCCAGCTCACCAACCGGGACAGGGTTGTCCGGGGAGCTGTTTTTT
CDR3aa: CASSPTGTGLSGELFF

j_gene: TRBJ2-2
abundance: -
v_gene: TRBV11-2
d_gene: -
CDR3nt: TGTGCCAGCAGCTTCCTGGGCGGGGAGCTGTTTTTT
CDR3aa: CASSFLGGELFF

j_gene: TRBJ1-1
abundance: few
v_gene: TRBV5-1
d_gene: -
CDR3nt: TGCGCCAGCAGCTTGGAACCTAGGGGGGGAGCTTTCTTT
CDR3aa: CASSLEPRGGAFF

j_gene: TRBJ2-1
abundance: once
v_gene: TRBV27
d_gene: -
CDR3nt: TGTGCCAGCGGATACTCCGACAGAGCCAATGAGCAGTTCTTC
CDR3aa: CASGYSDRANEQFF

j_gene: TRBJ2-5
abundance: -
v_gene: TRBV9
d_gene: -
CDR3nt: TGTGCCAGCAGCGTAGACAGAGAGACCCAGTACTTC
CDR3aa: CASSVDRETQYF

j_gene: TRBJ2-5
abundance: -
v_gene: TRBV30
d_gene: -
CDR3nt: TGTGCCTGGAGTGTCCAGTACGAGACCCAGTACTTC
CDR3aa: CAWSVQYETQYF

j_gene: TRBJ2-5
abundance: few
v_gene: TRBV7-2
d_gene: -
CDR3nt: TGTGCCAGCAGCCAAAGGTTCAGCGGGTTCCCAGAGACCCAGTACTTC
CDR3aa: CASSQRFSGFPETQYF

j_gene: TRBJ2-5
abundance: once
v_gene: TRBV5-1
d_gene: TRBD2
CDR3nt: TGCGCCAGCAGTTGGGAACTAGCGGAAGAGACCCAGTACTTC
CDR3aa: CASSWELAEETQYF

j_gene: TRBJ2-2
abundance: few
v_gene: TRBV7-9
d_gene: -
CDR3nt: TGTGCCAGCAGCCCGGCGGGCCAGGGGGAGCTGTTTTTT
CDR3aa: CASSPAGQGELFF

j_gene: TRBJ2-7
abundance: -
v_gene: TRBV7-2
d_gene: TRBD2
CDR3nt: TGTGCCAGCAGCTTAGTCGGGACTAGTGACGAGCAGTACTTC
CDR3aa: CASSLVGTSDEQYF